This entry lists 28 T cell receptor beta chains sequenced from one sample in a study of post-analysis software for immune sequencing data. Study outcomes and limitations: TRBV segments more frequent in patients than in controls numbered about five and included TRBV5-6, TRBV5-1 and TRBV20-1.

Prepared TCR beta cDNA libraries contained unique molecular identifiers. TCRdb ran MiXCR on the PCR reads and lists one entry per CDR3 protein. The sample contains approximately 630,000 distinct CDR3 sequences, roughly three fifths of which appear only once. No antigens are known for them. Sequencing input: blood. The receptor set was obtained from a girl aged 2 to 9 with multiple sclerosis.

The chain has TRBV20-1 and TRBJ2-5; D not certain. The germline CDR1 and CDR2 sequences are DFQATT and SNEGSKA (reference sequence). CDR3 length: 11 amino acids. V was pared by 7 bases and J by 11 bases, with 17 bases between. The CDR3 DNA reads as TGCAGTGTCCCGGGTATCAATGAGCAGTACTTC. This gives the protein CSVPGINEQYF.

This clonotype appeared once. The rearrangement joins TRBV7-9 to TRBJ1-2, with 8 bases identical to TRBD1. CDR1 is SEHNR, CDR2 FQNEAQ, per germline (reference sequence). The CDR3 covers 15 residues. With 1 base clipped from V and 6 bases from J, the junction kept 7 bases outside the gene matches. The DNA for the CDR3 is TGTGCCAGCAGCTTAGATGTGGCAGGGGGCGATGGCTACACCTTC. This translates into CASSLDVAGGDGYTF.

V and J are TRBV24-1 and TRBJ1-1; D is possibly TRBD1 (6 bases). V was cut by 7 bases and J by 0 bases, with 14 bases left in between. This CDR3 spans 15 amino acids. Germline-derived CDR1 and CDR2 are KGHDR and SFDVKD. The CDR3 loop is CATRGQRKMNTEAFF. The CDR3 DNA reads TGTGCCACCAGAGGACAGAGAAAGATGAACACTGAAGCTTTCTTT.

CDR3 region: CASSPIRGEQYF. Here the CDR3 DNA reads TGTGCCAGCAGCCCCATAAGAGGAGAGCAGTACTTC. The chain links TRBV3-1 to TRBJ2-7; D not certain. V was pared by 4 bases and J by 7 bases, with 11 bases between. The germline V gene encodes CDR1 LGHDT and CDR2 YNNKEL (reference sequence). CDR3 length equals 12 residues.

V and J are TRBV6-5 and TRBJ2-7; D may be TRBD2 (5 bases). Per the germline V gene, CDR1 is MNHEY and CDR2 is SVGAGI. Trimming left V 7 bases short and J 1 base short, with 14 bases between. This CDR3 region has 14 residues. The CDR3 here is CASKPVRVSYEQYF. The CDR3 DNA follows: TGTGCCAGCAAGCCCGTGAGGGTTTCCTACGAGCAGTACTTC.

This clonotype was counted only a few times. The chain carries TRBV12-5 and TRBJ2-2; D possibly corresponds to TRBD1 (6 bases). Trimming shortened V by 4 bases and J by 1 base, and 10 bases separated the two germline ends. The germline V gene encodes CDR1 LGHNT and CDR2 FRNRAP. The length of the CDR3 is 15 residues. CDR3 region: CASGWGRKNTGELFF. The CDR3 coding sequence is TGTGCTAGTGGTTGGGGGCGGAAGAACACCGGGGAGCTGTTTTTT.

The V call is TRBV12-3 or TRBV12-4, the J call TRBJ1-2; D ambiguous. With 7 bases removed from V and 1 base from J, the gap between germline ends came to 7 bases. The CDR3 contains 12 residues. The CDR3 protein is CASTKINYGYTF. CDR3 bases: TGTGCCAGCACTAAGATTAACTATGGCTACACCTTC.

The genes are TRBV12-3 or TRBV12-4 and TRBJ1-6; D unresolved. The CDR3 is 13 residues long. V lost 7 bases and J 7 bases, leaving 11 bases between the germline ends. The CDR3 coding sequence is TGTGCCAGCACTACCGACCAGAATTCACCCCTCCACTTT. Translating gives CASTTDQNSPLHF.

This chain connects TRBV13 to TRBJ2-1; 7 nucleotides match TRBD1. Trimming cost V 5 bases and J 4 bases; bases outside gene matches: 11. Germline loops: CDR1 PRHDT, CDR2 FYEKMQ (reference sequence). The CDR3 consists of 16 residues. DNA for the CDR3: TGTGCCAGCAGCACCACAGGGGCCCGTACTTACAATGAGCAGTTCTTC. Translating it yields CASSTTGARTYNEQFF.

A single count supports this clonotype. The V call is TRBV2, the J call TRBJ2-1; D remains unclear. Per germline, CDR1 SNHLY and CDR2 FYNNEI. V gave up 6 bases and J gave up 8 bases, with 8 bases separating them. This CDR3 is built from 11 residues. DNA for the CDR3: TGTGCCAGCAGGGCCAGCCATGAGCAGTTCTTC. It encodes CASRASHEQFF.

To note about this clonotype: Mismatch with germline at one junction end may stem from a read error. The gene calls are TRBV12-3 or TRBV12-4 and TRBJ1-1; 9 nucleotides line up with TRBD1. This CDR3 is 17 amino acids long. The CDR3 region is CTSSLGQGKGNSTEAFF. The CDR3 nucleotides are TGTACCAGCAGTTTGGGACAGGGTAAAGGAAATAGCACTGAAGCTTTCTTT.

This sequence joins TRBV7-9 and TRBJ1-2; 8 bases map to TRBD1. Losses at the gene ends were 5 bases for V and 3 bases for J; bases not matched to a gene: 8. Germline V CDR1 and CDR2: SEHNR, FQNEAQ (reference sequence). There are 15 residues in the CDR3. The CDR3 sequence: CASSPPGQAHYGYTF. CDR3 coding DNA: TGTGCCAGCAGCCCTCCGGGACAGGCGCACTATGGCTACACCTTC.

The CDR3 here is CASTGISGANVLTF. The CDR3 DNA is TGTGCCAGCACGGGGATCTCTGGGGCCAACGTCCTGACTTTC. This sequence joins TRBV2 and TRBJ2-6, with D tentatively TRBD2 (5 bases). V was clipped by 7 bases and J by 0 bases, with 7 bases between them. CDR1 SNHLY and CDR2 FYNNEI come from the germline V gene. This CDR3 region has 14 residues.

Comments on this clonotype: Its ends do not fully match the called genes, so a read error is possible. The chain links TRBV7-2 to TRBJ2-1; D unresolved. Germline values: CDR1 SGHTA, CDR2 FQGNSA. The CDR3 loop spans 14 amino acids. This CDR3 reads CASGPATSYNEPFF. CDR3 bases: TGTGCCAGCGGGCCGGCGACGTCCTACAATGAGCCGTTCTTC.

This chain joins TRBV12-3 or TRBV12-4 and TRBJ2-3; 8 bases are a match to TRBD2. With 6 bases clipped from V and 4 bases from J, the junction kept 12 bases outside the gene matches. CDR3 length: 16 residues. The CDR3 loop reads CASSSQTSVGSDTQYF. The CDR3 DNA reads as TGTGCCAGCAGCAGCCAGACTAGCGTGGGTTCAGATACGCAGTATTTT.

The chain employs TRBV5-1 and TRBJ2-2, with D uncertain. This CDR3 is built from 13 residues. The germline V gene encodes CDR1 SGHRS and CDR2 YFSETQ. V lost 5 bases and J 7 bases, leaving 12 bases between the germline ends. The CDR3 loop is CASSPALNGELFF. The CDR3 nucleotides are TGCGCCAGCAGTCCGGCTCTCAACGGGGAGCTGTTTTTT.

The chain uses TRBV12-3 or TRBV12-4 and TRBJ2-5; TRBD1 might be the D (5 bases). The CDR3 length is 14 residues. V shed 3 bases and J shed 5 bases, with 13 bases lying between them. As DNA, the CDR3 is TGTGCCAGCAGTTTTGGTGCAGGGCAGGAGACCCAGTACTTC. Protein product: CASSFGAGQETQYF.

J is TRBJ2-5 and V is TRBV4-1; D unresolved. V was pared by 2 bases and J by 2 bases, with 9 bases between. The germline gives CDR1 MGHRA, CDR2 YSYEKL. The CDR3 sequence is 14 residues long. CDR3 bases: TGCGCCAGCAGCCAAAAGACACAGCAAGAGACCCAGTACTTC. Protein product: CASSQKTQQETQYF.

Concerning this clonotype itself: This may arise from a read error, as a much more abundant clone is one base away. The chain links TRBV10-2 to TRBJ2-4; no clear D gene. Germline V CDR1 and CDR2: WSHSY, SAAADI. The CDR3 has 14 residues. CDR3: CAGSESPSKNIQYF. CDR3 nucleotides: TGCGCCGGCAGTGAGTCGCCGTCCAAAAACATTCAGTACTTC.

This clonotype has a single count. This chain links TRBV12-3 or TRBV12-4 with TRBJ1-2; 7 bases agree with TRBD1. With V trimmed by 5 bases and J by 6 bases, 9 bases remained unmatched. This CDR3 is built from 14 residues. The CDR3 protein is CASSPRQGYHGYTF. In DNA form, the CDR3 reads TGTGCCAGCAGTCCCAGACAGGGCTACCATGGCTACACCTTC.

This clonotype was observed a few times. This chain uses TRBV5-1 with TRBJ2-1; 7 bases are a match to TRBD2. The CDR3 is made up of 16 amino acids. V lost 4 bases to trimming and J lost 4 bases; unmatched junction nucleotides: 11. Per germline, CDR1 SGHRS and CDR2 YFSETQ. DNA for the CDR3: TGCGCCAGCAGCCCCGGCAGCGGCGGGGGTTACAATGAGCAGTTCTTC. Amino acids: CASSPGSGGGYNEQFF.

With respect to this clonotype: At one boundary the junction diverges from the germline segment, which might be a read error. CDR3 residues: CVSSELQGAGETQYF. The CDR3 DNA reads TGTGTCAGCAGCGAGCTACAGGGGGCAGGGGAGACCCAGTACTTC. The chain has TRBV9 and TRBJ2-5, with 9 bases matching TRBD1. The germline V gene encodes CDR1 SGDLS and CDR2 YYNGEE. CDR3 length: 15 residues.

The chain couples TRBV7-9 to TRBJ2-1; D may be TRBD2 (5 bases). The CDR3 runs 15 residues. Germline V gives CDR1 SEHNR, CDR2 FQNEAQ (reference sequence). V was clipped by 11 bases and J by 9 bases, with 26 bases between them. Here the CDR3 reads CASSRTPRRLGEQFF. The CDR3 bases are TGTGCCTCCAGCCGAACCCCCCGGAGGTTAGGTGAGCAGTTCTTC. The entire variable domain, with the rest obtained from reference TRBV7-9 and TRBJ2-1, is as follows: DTGVSQNPRHKITKRGQNVTFRCDPISEHNRLYWYRQTLGQGPEFLTYFQNEAQLEKSRLLSDRFSAERPKGSFSTLEIQRTEQGDSAMYLCASSRTPRRLGEQFFGPGTRLTVL.

The chain links TRBV24-1 to TRBJ1-2; the D gene is possibly TRBD1 (6 bases). The CDR3 sequence is 12 residues long. In germline, CDR1 is KGHDR, CDR2 SFDVKD. The V end lost 2 bases, the J end lost 6 bases, and 6 bases lay between the germline ends. The CDR3 nucleotides read TGTGCCACCAGTGATTGGACAGATGGCTACACCTTC. Translation gives CATSDWTDGYTF.

This clonotype has just one count. The V call is TRBV20-1, the J call TRBJ1-1; no firm D call. This CDR3 is built from 14 residues. The germline V gene encodes CDR1 DFQATT and CDR2 SNEGSKA (reference sequence). Trimming pared 6 bases from V and 10 bases from J, leaving 24 bases between. CDR3 in amino acids: CSAATPDGRALAFF. The CDR3 bases are TGCAGTGCCGCAACTCCGGACGGGAGAGCATTAGCTTTCTTT.

The table lists this clonotype with a few counts. The chain uses TRBV6-2 or TRBV6-3 and TRBJ2-3; the D gene is possibly TRBD2 (7 bases). Germline V gene lookup returns CDR1 MNHEY and CDR2 SVGEGT. This CDR3 spans 14 amino acids. V lost 7 bases, J lost 2 bases, and 13 bases lay in between. CDR3 nucleotide sequence: TGTGCCAGCAAGGGCGGGGGCCCCACAGATACGCAGTATTTT. This sequence encodes CASKGGGPTDTQYF.

As regards this clonotype: An end of the junction differs from the germline gene, which may be a read error. V usage is TRBV6-5 and J usage is TRBJ1-2; D not resolved. Germline values: CDR1 MNHEY, CDR2 SVGAGI. This CDR3 is built from 16 residues. The CDR3 region is CASSHSMPEALYGYTF. CDR3 nucleotide sequence: TGTGCCAGCAGTCACTCGATGCCGGAAGCTCTTTATGGCTACACCTTC.

This clonotype appeared once. The genes are TRBV6-5 and TRBJ2-7, with TRBD1 matching over 8 bases. After removal of 0 bases from V and 6 bases from J, the junction contained 7 bases not matched to a gene. This CDR3 region has 15 residues. Per germline, CDR1 MNHEY and CDR2 SVGAGI. This CDR3 is CASSYSQGAFCEQYF. CDR3 DNA: TGTGCCAGCAGTTACTCGCAGGGGGCTTTCTGCGAGCAGTACTTC.